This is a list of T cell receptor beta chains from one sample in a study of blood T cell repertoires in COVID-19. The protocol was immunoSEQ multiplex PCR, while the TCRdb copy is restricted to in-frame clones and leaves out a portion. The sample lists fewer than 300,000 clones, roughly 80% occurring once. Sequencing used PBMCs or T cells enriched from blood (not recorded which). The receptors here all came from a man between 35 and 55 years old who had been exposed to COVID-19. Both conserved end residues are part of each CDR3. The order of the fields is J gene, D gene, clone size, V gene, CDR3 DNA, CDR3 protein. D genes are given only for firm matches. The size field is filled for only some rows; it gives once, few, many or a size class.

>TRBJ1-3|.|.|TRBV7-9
TGTGCCAGCAGCCCCCCCCATGGAAACACCATATATTTT
CASSPPHGNTIYF
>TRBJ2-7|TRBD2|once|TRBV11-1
TGTGCCAGCAGCTTAGGCGGGAGTTCGACCTACGAGCAGTACTTC
CASSLGGSSTYEQYF
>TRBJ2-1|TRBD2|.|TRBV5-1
TGCGCCAGCAGCTTGGAAGGGACTAGCGGATACAATGAGCAGTTCTTC
CASSLEGTSGYNEQFF
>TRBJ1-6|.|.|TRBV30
TGTGCCTGGAGGTTCGGGGAAAGGGCCTATAATTCACCCCTCCACTTT
CAWRFGERAYNSPLHF
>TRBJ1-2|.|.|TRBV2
TGTGCCAGCAGTGATTTAAGGAGATCCCGGGGAAAAAACTATGGCTACACCTTC
CASSDLRRSRGKNYGYTF
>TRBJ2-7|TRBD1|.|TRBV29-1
TGCAGCGTTGTTAAGTCAGGACAGGGGGCCTTTAGAGAGCAGTACTTC
CSVVKSGQGAFREQYF
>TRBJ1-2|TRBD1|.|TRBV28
TGTGCCAGCAGTTTATCAGGGGGCAGGGTTTATGGCTACACCTTC
CASSLSGGRVYGYTF
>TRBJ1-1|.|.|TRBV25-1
TGTGCCAGCATCAGGCGGGGAGAAGCTTTCTTT
CASIRRGEAFF
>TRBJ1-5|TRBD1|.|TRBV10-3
TGTGCCATCAGTGAGTCGCTGGGACAGGGGGTCGGGGGCAATCAGCCCCAGCATTTT
CAISESLGQGVGGNQPQHF
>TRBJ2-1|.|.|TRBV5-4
TGTGCCAGCAGCTTAGGTAGCGGTGAAATTAATGAGCAGTTCTTC
CASSLGSGEINEQFF
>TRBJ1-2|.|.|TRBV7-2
TGTGCCAGCAGCCCTGCCTCGGTCCTCTATGGCTACACCTTC
CASSPASVLYGYTF
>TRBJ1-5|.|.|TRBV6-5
TGTGCCAGCACTTTGTCGACCCAGGGTCAGCCCCAGCATTTT
CASTLSTQGQPQHF
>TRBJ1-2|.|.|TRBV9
TGTGCCAGCAGCGCGCCTTTCAGGGACAAAGGTGCGAACTATGGCTACACCTTC
CASSAPFRDKGANYGYTF
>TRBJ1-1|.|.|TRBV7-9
TGTGCCAGCAGCTCTGGGTACAGGGCTAACACTGAAGCTTTCTTT
CASSSGYRANTEAFF
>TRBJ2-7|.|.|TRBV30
TGTGCCTGGAGTCCCGGATGGGGGGGCAAGTACTTC
CAWSPGWGGKYF
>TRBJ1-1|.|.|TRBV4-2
TGTGCCAGCAGCCAAGCAGGCGTGGGACAAAACACTGAAGCTTTCTTT
CASSQAGVGQNTEAFF